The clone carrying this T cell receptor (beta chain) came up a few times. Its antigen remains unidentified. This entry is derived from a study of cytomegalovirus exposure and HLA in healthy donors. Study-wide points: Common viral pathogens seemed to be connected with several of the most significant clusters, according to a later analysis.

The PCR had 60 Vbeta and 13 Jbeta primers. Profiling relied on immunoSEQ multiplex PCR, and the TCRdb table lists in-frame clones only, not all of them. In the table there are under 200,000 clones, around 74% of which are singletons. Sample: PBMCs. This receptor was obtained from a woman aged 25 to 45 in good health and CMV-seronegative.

This CDR3 reads CASSRTVTGANVLTF. The CDR3 region has the DNA TGTGCCAGCAGCCGGACAGTAACTGGGGCCAACGTCCTGACTTTC. The chain recombines TRBV27 with TRBJ2-6; a weak D match, TRBD1 (6 bases). The CDR3 loop spans 15 amino acids. V was shortened by 6 bases and J by 2 bases, with 11 bases between the two germline ends. Germline V gene lookup returns CDR1 MNHEY and CDR2 SMNVEV (reference sequence).